The table lists the clone carrying this TCR beta chain with many counts. Its antigen is as yet unknown. This beta chain is an off-target read within a library intended for alpha chains, so its frequency means little. Unique molecular identifiers tagged every individual TCR cDNA molecule. TCRdb analysed the 5' RACE reads with MiXCR anew, one entry per CDR3 protein. The table has approximately 11,000 distinct CDR3 sequences, 6.5% to 8.5% seen once. CDR3 length equals 15 residues. V lost 6 bases, J lost 4 bases, and 21 bases lay in between. Germline-derived CDR1 and CDR2 are DFQATT and SNEGSKA (reference sequence). Described time point: sample taken at primary tumor resection. There were 65 or so donors, all of them untreated patients with early-stage non-small cell lung cancer. This record comes from a study of spatial heterogeneity in lung cancer. Study findings and constraints: The number of expanded tumor alpha and beta chains correlated with mutation number.

The receptor comes from a female donor with early-stage non-small cell lung cancer. This sample comprised lung tumor tissue, obtained at surgery. The rearrangement uses TRBV20-1 and TRBJ2-5; D perhaps matches TRBD2 (7 bases). CDR3 protein: CSAPAWGGGPETQYF. The CDR3, as DNA: TGCAGTGCCCCAGCCTGGGGGGGGGGCCCAGAGACCCAGTACTTC.